This T cell receptor beta chain was captured in a study of blood T cells in healthy people across ages. Findings and caveats of the study: TCR beta diversity, measured per million T cells, fell in a roughly linear way with age. The CMV status of each donor remained undetermined, and this could have confounded shifts in expanded clonotypes. Fewer expanded clones and more diversity marked long-lived versus aged donors.

Germline V lookup: CDR1 SQVTM, CDR2 ANQGSEA. The CDR3 extends over 13 amino acids. V trimming: 6 bases; J trimming: 9 bases; junction bases outside the gene matches: 9. The sample holds a few counts of this clonotype. Its antigen is not identified. A second PCR, run for roughly 7 to 12 cycles, used a sample-barcoded 5' primer plus a J-beta primer mix. One entry per CDR3 protein, called by TCRdb with MiXCR from the 5' RACE reads. The sample includes around 1,800,000 distinct CDR3 sequences, about two fifths of them seen just once. The rearrangement uses TRBV29-1 and TRBJ2-4; 9 nucleotides agree with TRBD1. The specimen sequenced was blood. This TCR derives from a human donor in good health. The CDR3 here is CSVGQGLGSIQYF. The CDR3 nucleotides read TGCAGCGTCGGACAGGGGCTGGGAAGCATTCAGTACTTC.